This T cell receptor (beta chain) derives from a study of cytomegalovirus exposure and HLA in healthy donors (dated by TCRdb to the late 2010s). Background on the whole study: An earlier analysis of 587 of the donors reported 276 Gb of sequence data and 117 million unique TCR beta sequences obtained from about 170 million T cells. Around 300 gigabases of sequencing data and roughly 90 million unique TCR sequences were included in an early release covering 550 to 800 HLA-typed donors. Across 398 genotyped donors of the cohort, an average of about 250,000 unique TCR beta nucleotide sequences per donor were sequenced, and approximately 17% of those sequences were non-productive. The genetic ancestry cluster associated with self-reported Caucasian donors included over 65% of the 300 to 450 genotyped donors. A separate validation cohort of about 110 different subjects was used in addition to the roughly 620-subject first cohort. Class I and class II HLA loci were covered by the typing at four-digit resolution. In an earlier analysis of 587 of the donors, high-throughput TCR beta sequencing was used to judge whether each TCR beta V gene segment behaved as functional or pseudogenic. A later genetic analysis took genome-wide SNP genotypes for 398 of the 666 donors and used that subset as a discovery cohort. Several DR-DQ haplotypes were handled as single units for association and clustering because linkage in the cohort was strong. High-throughput TCR immunosequencing, statistical association of individual TCRs with disease status, and machine learning were combined to predict cytomegalovirus infection status. Donor age, sex, ethnicity and CMV serostatus were compiled together with the repertoire data. The study aimed to test whether cataloging public T cell receptors could reveal signatures of past pathogen exposure. To study patterns of TCR occurrence, a later analysis re-analyzed previously published TCR beta repertoires from 500 to 850 donors and added high-resolution HLA genotyping. All discovery cohort repertoires had been generated using a single sequencing platform. In the later analysis, no new phenotypic data were used to find candidate immune exposures; instead, reliance was placed on TCR beta sequences and their occurrence across donors. The T cell repertoires of 700 or so subjects were profiled by immunosequencing and related to cytomegalovirus serostatus. The number of donors typed differed by locus, with 629-630 for A, B, C, DRB1 and DQB1, roughly 520 for DQA1, nearly 610 for DPA1, and some 440 for DPB1. What the authors observed across the whole study: Across donors, most TCR sequences were observed very rarely, whereas some public TCRs were present in many individuals. A total of 150 to 200 TCR beta chains were listed by the study as associated with cytomegalovirus. A further reported finding was that TCR beta sequences accurately predicted the HLA-A and HLA-B alleles for most subjects in the first cohort. Some IMGT-functional V segments, including TRBV6-2 and TRBV6-3, could not be told apart with the 87-base-pair reads, so those segments were excluded. A later genetic analysis reported fewer N-insertions in productive TCRs among donors in an Asian-associated ancestry cluster than the roughly 700-donor mean. Broadly in line with IMGT annotations, most TCR beta V segments showed up in productive rearrangements about 87% or about 30% of the time in an earlier analysis of under 700 of the donors. A cluster of highly shared sequence variants was judged likely to represent a technical artifact of the sequencing pipeline. In both the original and validation cohorts, the classifier was reported to diagnose cytomegalovirus status with high specificity and sensitivity. According to a later analysis, parvovirus B19, influenza, CMV and Epstein-Barr virus appeared linked to several top co-occurrence clusters. For the cohort, immune exposure information was limited to CMV serostatus. Correlated functional status among segregating V segments might be attributable to linkage disequilibrium, but an unknown experimental factor could not be ruled out. Sequencing depth was assumed to be roughly uniform across donors in the presence/absence analyses, though that assumption may not hold. According to the authors, the approach could potentially be generalized to other disease states and immunological phenotypes. In vitro tests confirmed that a few of the cytomegalovirus-associated TCR beta chains recognize cytomegalovirus antigens. In a later analysis, most CMV-associated TCR beta chains were found to appear HLA-restricted, with HLA associations seemingly driven largely by CMV exposure. The earlier analysis of 587 of the donors excluded 15 to 20 rarely observed V segments, including chromosome 9 orphons, because counts were too low. Only TCR beta chains were sequenced in this cohort, and the absence of alpha or paired-chain data limited detectable features. In a later analysis, 16,951 TCR beta sequences were associated with specific HLA alleles at a false discovery rate of 0.05. In a later genetic analysis, a missense DCLRE1C variant was associated with V-gene and J-gene trimming of TCR beta chains, and the association was replicated in an independent cohort. Assigning TCR associations to individual alleles was difficult when HLA alleles, especially DR and DQ, strongly co-occurred. Because HLA typing was unavailable for some donors at each locus, only the typed subset was used in association tests. In a later analysis, HLA-associated TCR beta chains were found to be more clonally expanded and to have lower generation probabilities than equally common non-associated chains. According to a later analysis, TCR association rates differed among HLA loci, with DRB1 alleles showing the most associated TCRs and HLA-C alleles showing the fewest.

Remarks on this clone: Its antigen has not been determined.

The cohort was made up of roughly 670 healthy bone marrow donors. At the time of sampling, all cohort members were nominally healthy, though unrecorded immune exposures were likely present. The donor tested CMV seronegative, placing the donor among the 350 or so seronegative members of the cohort. A peripheral blood sample was collected from each donor, and TCR beta sequencing was performed on peripheral blood mononuclear cells. Genomic DNA extraction from the blood cell samples was performed with the Qiagen DNeasy Blood Extraction Kit. The library was obtained by the immunoSEQ multiplex PCR assay. The multiplex PCR relied on a mix of 60 forward primers for TCR Vbeta segments and 13 reverse primers for TCR Jbeta segments. The CDR3 region of rearranged TCR beta genes was amplified from genomic DNA with a multiplex PCR assay. The Illumina HiSeq System was used to sequence the amplified TCR beta libraries as 87-base-pair reads. Concerning the study's data processing: In a later analysis, roughly 80 million unique TCR beta chains were counted across the 500 to 850 repertoires, and around 11 million of these chains were shared by at least two donors. A nearest-neighbor algorithm error-corrected the raw reads and collapsed the reads into unique sequences, merging closely related sequences to remove PCR and sequencing errors. V, D and J gene segments were assigned by aligning CDR3 sequences to IMGT reference sequences. For a sequence to be retained, a match of at least six nucleotides was required to both a V gene segment and a J gene segment. A rearrangement counted as productive if the CDR3 had no stop codons and remained in frame with V and J, and every other rearrangement counted as non-productive. Following IMGT convention, CDR3 was defined as the stretch from the second conserved V-encoded cysteine to the conserved J-encoded phenylalanine. The earlier analysis of fewer than 700 of the donors excluded sequences that lacked an unambiguous match to a single V gene segment. In an earlier analysis of approximately 560 of the donors, a V segment was called functional when productive rearrangements were above 56.7%, and segregating when the standard deviation between donors exceeded 5%. To diagnose cytomegalovirus status from the catalog of TCR beta chain sequences, a statistical classification framework was built. V and J gene assignment, in a later analysis, came from comparing TCR nucleotide sequences with IMGT/GENE-DB human TR gene sequences. In a later analysis, CDR3 sequences and most-parsimonious VDJ recombination scenarios were assigned using the TCRdist pipeline. A later analysis defined each TCR beta chain by its CDR3 amino acid sequence plus V-gene family, and excluded reads lacking a unique V-gene family. In a later analysis, approximately 640 highly shared, low-generation-probability nucleotide sequences were removed to address suspected cross-contamination and a sequencing artifact. In a later analysis, a clonal expansion index for each public chain was calculated from normalized within-repertoire ranks of inferred template counts. Generation probabilities in a later analysis came from a VDJ recombination model fitted to out-of-frame rearrangements, and those results were checked against IGoR. A later analysis scored TCR-TCR, TCR-HLA and TCR-CMV co-occurrence with hypergeometric tests, applying a repertoire-size bias correction to TCR pairs. A later analysis estimated false discovery rates by permuting HLA or CMV assignments 20 times. In a later analysis, co-occurring TCRs were grouped using DBSCAN, with TCRdist sequence similarity added in when clustering inside HLA-allele-positive subsets. Co-occurrence clustering excluded repertoires with fewer than 30,000 or more than 120,000 public chains, plus five with anomalous nucleotide sharing. Drawn from immuneACCESS, this table holds only the in-frame rearrangements with V and J called that TCRdb kept. Clones are partly lost; checked studies trace under half to an unresolved V gene and leave the rest unexplained. V, J and clone size are those of that table, while D and trimming were read from the DNA. For this sample, the table gives about 130,000 clones. Clones ranked in the top ten supply 1.5% to 2% of the sample.

CDR1 and CDR2 (LGHNA, YSLEER) derive from the germline V gene. From cysteine to phenylalanine, the CDR3 is 14 amino acids long. The kept DNA is CDR3 alone, 42 bases in frame from the first base. Germline trimming: 4 bases from V, 8 bases from J; junction bases outside gene matches: 5. The specimen was PBMCs. The sequence is built from TRBV4-3 and TRBJ2-4; 10 central bases correspond to TRBD1. This TCR came from a man aged 18 to 29 in good health and CMV-seronegative. In nucleotide form, the sequence is TGCGCCAGCAGCCCTAGGACAGGGGGACACATTCAGTACTTC. Its protein reads: CASSPRTGGHIQYF.